Listed below are T cell receptor beta chains from one sample, sequenced in a study of cytomegalovirus exposure and HLA in healthy donors. Measured with immunoSEQ multiplex PCR; TCRdb has only the in-frame clones, and not every one. The repertoire has 140,000 to 150,000 clones, approximately 94% of them found once; the top ten carry 1.8%. Sample: PBMCs. The source is a man younger than 35 in good health and CMV-seropositive. Each CDR3 is given with its conserved first and last residue. The order of the fields is CDR3 length, V gene, CDR3 protein.

13,TRBV7-8,CASSADYSYEQYF
17,TRBV19,CASTPAPGGAGNQPQHF
13,TRBV5-6,CASSLVRGEKLFF
18,TRBV5-1,CASSLGEAGATLYNEQFF
14,TRBV7-9,CASSSGLADYEQYF
16,TRBV7-9,CASSVGDSLYQETQYF
14,TRBV19,CASSISSGNYEQYF
16,TRBV27,CASSLSSSRLAYEQYF
16,TRBV19,CASSIDSGSSTDTQYF
12,TRBV28,CASSPGSFGYTF
11,TRBV19,CASSLRGTQYF
16,TRBV4-2,CASRDHSTSGTDTQYF
11,TRBV30,CAWSSGEKLFF
14,TRBV27,CASIGGALTDTQYF
14,TRBV29-1,CSADSGSGTKTQYF
15,TRBV30,CAWSTGGTVTGELFF
12,TRBV28,CASNNREETQYF
14,TRBV7-9,CASKRGSETDTQYF
15,TRBV15,CATSSGTASSYEQYF
14,TRBV19,CASSIAGQNYEQYF
15,TRBV6-5,CASRRADSLNEKLFF
13,TRBV2,CASSPGGTYEQYF
14,TRBV19,CASSPGSGGYEQYF
15,TRBV28,CASSYDRGWDTEAFF
13,TRBV2,CASRTQLGSEQFF
14,TRBV7-6,CASSFAGTGYEQYF
15,TRBV5-1,CASSLTDRMEETQYF
16,TRBV7-9,CASSFVPGTPTYEQYF
14,TRBV2,CASGMWGGSYEQYF
15,TRBV6-5,CASSRAGSGDEKLFF
13,TRBV29-1,CSVDSSSTDTQYF
17,TRBV19,CASSIDLPGLSSYEQYF
16,TRBV7-2,CASSPWTGTNTGELFF
13,TRBV27,CASRASRGDRQYF
14,TRBV6-1,CASRETGWDEKLFF
15,TRBV19,CASSIAEGAGGPIDF
14,TRBV6-1,CASSTTGGSYEQYF
13,TRBV5-6,CASSSDTDQPQHF
15,TRBV25-1,CASSEEGFGTDTQYF
17,TRBV7-9,CASSLVTGGDGANVLTF
16,TRBV5-1,CASSLDPGETYNEQFF
17,TRBV28,CASSFSGLAAPSYEQYF
14,TRBV5-6,CASSQRQGTYEQYF
11,TRBV30,CAYRLPPELFF
15,TRBV19,CASSIYVRADTEAFF
16,TRBV27,CASSQHKGDRPRRLFF
15,TRBV5-1,CASSLDRGLNTEAFF
12,TRBV27,CASSPPGGPQHF
14,TRBV5-1,CASSYQGANEKLFF
16,TRBV18,CASSPPGGGFNQPQHF
14,TRBV4-1,CASSQGGGGYEQYF
14,TRBV25-1,CASTPGYTSDTIYF
15,TRBV6-1,CASSHPPKYSYEQYF
12,TRBV7-2,CASSPHSYEQFF
14,TRBV11-2,CASSWPMGPYEQYF
15,TRBV2,CASSGTSGGYDEQYF
17,TRBV5-1,CASSLAGLAGGEETQYF
18,TRBV27,CASSLSVGLLTRGYEQYF
15,TRBV7-8,CASSRPGTGSYGYTF
18,TRBV18,CASSPPIVLGGAYNEQFF